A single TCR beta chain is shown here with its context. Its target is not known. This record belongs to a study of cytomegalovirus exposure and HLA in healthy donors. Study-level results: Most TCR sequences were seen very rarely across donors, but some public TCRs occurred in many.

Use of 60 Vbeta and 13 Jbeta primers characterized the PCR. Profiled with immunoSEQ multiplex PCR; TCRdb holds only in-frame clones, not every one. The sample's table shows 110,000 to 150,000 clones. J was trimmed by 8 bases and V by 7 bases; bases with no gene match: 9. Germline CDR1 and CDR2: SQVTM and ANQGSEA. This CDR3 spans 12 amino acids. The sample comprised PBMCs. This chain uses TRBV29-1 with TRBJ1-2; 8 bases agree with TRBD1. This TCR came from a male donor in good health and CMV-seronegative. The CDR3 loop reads CSATDRVGGYTF. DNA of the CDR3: TGCAGCGCAACGGACAGGGTTGGGGGCTACACCTTC. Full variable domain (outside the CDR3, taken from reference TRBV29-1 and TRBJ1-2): SAVISQKPSRDICQRGTSLTIQCQVDSQVTMMFWYRQQPGQSLTLIATANQGSEATYESGFVIDKFPISRPNLTFSTLTVSNMSPEDSSIYLCSATDRVGGYTFGSGTRLTVV.